A single sample gave rise to the 8 T cell receptor beta chains below, sequenced in a study of cytomegalovirus exposure and HLA in healthy donors. A multiplex PCR was run with 60 Vbeta primers and 13 Jbeta primers. Profiling relied on immunoSEQ multiplex PCR, and the TCRdb table lists in-frame clones only, not all of them. This sample's table has more than 40,000 clones. The material sequenced was PBMCs. Every receptor here comes from a female donor in good health and CMV-seronegative.

This rearrangement joins TRBV6-1 to TRBJ2-3, with 9 bases that match TRBD2. The germline CDR1 and CDR2 sequences are MNHNS and SASEGT. V was clipped by 5 bases and J by 6 bases; unmatched bases: 9. The CDR3 consists of 15 residues. In DNA form, the CDR3 reads TGTGCCAGCAGTCTTCGAACGGCGGGGGGGGATACGCAGTATTTT. It is translated as CASSLRTAGGDTQYF.

The chain combines TRBV28 with TRBJ2-7; 12 nucleotides agree with TRBD2. This CDR3 has 17 residues. Germline assignment: CDR1 MDHEN and CDR2 SYDVKM. The V and J ends lost 3 bases and 5 bases, in that order; junction bases with no gene match: 11. This chain's CDR3 is CASSFQGLAGGRHEQYF. CDR3 nucleotide sequence: TGTGCCAGCAGTTTCCAAGGGCTAGCGGGAGGGCGACACGAGCAGTACTTC.

V is TRBV19 and J is TRBJ1-2; 7 nucleotides align to TRBD1. The CDR3 sequence is 16 residues long. Germline CDR1 is LNHDA and CDR2 is SQIVND (reference sequence). The ends lost 1 base at V and 6 bases at J; junction bases unmatched: 11. This CDR3 is CASSIGTGQSMNGYTF. The DNA for the CDR3 is TGTGCCAGTAGTATAGGGACGGGACAGTCAATGAATGGCTACACCTTC. The full variable domain, completed using reference TRBV19 and TRBJ1-2, is DGGITQSPKYLFRKEGQNVTLSCEQNLNHDAMYWYRQDPGQGLRLIYYSQIVNDFQKGDIAEGYSVSREKKESFPLTVTSAQKNPTAFYLCASSIGTGQSMNGYTFGSGTRLTVV.

The chain combines TRBV4-3 with TRBJ2-7, with D possibly TRBD2 on 5 matching bases. Trimming took off 0 bases at V and 0 bases at J, with 9 bases between the two ends. This CDR3 is built from 15 residues. Germline values: CDR1 LGHNA, CDR2 YSLEER. The chain's CDR3 is CASSQDRRGSYEQYF. The CDR3 DNA sequence: TGCGCCAGCAGCCAAGATCGACGGGGCTCCTACGAGCAGTACTTC.

The chain employs TRBV19 and TRBJ2-5; 8 bases map to TRBD2. V trimming: 1 base; J trimming: 5 bases; junction bases outside the gene matches: 0. The CDR3 has 13 amino acids. Germline loops: CDR1 LNHDA, CDR2 SQIVND (reference sequence). The CDR3 DNA reads as TGTGCCAGTAGTATAGCGGGAGGGGAGACCCAGTACTTC. Translating gives CASSIAGGETQYF.

In DNA, the CDR3 is TGTGCCAGCAGTCTCGGGACAGGGGGGGATCAGCCCCAGCATTTT. It encodes CASSLGTGGDQPQHF. The chain employs TRBV6-5 and TRBJ1-5; 11 nucleotides align to TRBD1. The trim removed 5 bases at V and 5 bases at J, leaving 5 bases unmatched. CDR1 MNHEY and CDR2 SVGAGI come from the germline V gene. The CDR3 spans 15 residues.

This rearrangement joins TRBV7-9 to TRBJ2-3; 7 positions agree with TRBD2. This CDR3 region has 14 residues. CDR1 and CDR2 (germline): SEHNR, FQNEAQ (reference sequence). J was trimmed by 0 bases and V by 9 bases; bases with no gene match: 6. The CDR3 DNA reads as TGTGCCAGTGCCGCGGGAGCTAGCACAGATACGCAGTATTTT. It yields the protein CASAAGASTDTQYF.

Turning to this clone: The germline gene is not matched at one end of the junction; a read error may be the cause. The rearrangement links TRBV19 to TRBJ1-2, with 10 bases fitting TRBD1. Per the germline V gene, CDR1 is LNHDA and CDR2 is SQIVND (reference sequence). CDR3 length: 15 residues. CDR3 loop: CASSLDRGLNYGYTF. In nucleotides, the CDR3 is TGTGCCAGTAGTCTAGACAGGGGGCTCAACTATGGCTACACCTTC.